Below, 27 T cell receptor beta chains from the same sample are listed, as sequenced in a study of OX40 agonist ivuxolimab in advanced cancers. Profiled with immunoSEQ multiplex PCR; TCRdb holds only in-frame clones, not every one. The sample has about 15,000 clones, around 80% seen once. The sample consisted of CD4+ or CD8+ T cells sorted from blood, taken in a trial of the OX40 agonist ivuxolimab. All receptors come from an adult with an advanced solid tumor such as melanoma, head and neck, liver or kidney cancer.

The chain links TRBV5-4 to TRBJ2-5, with 10 bases matching TRBD1. The tail of the sequence fits TRBJ2-7 better, so the J call may be wrong. Looked up from germline, CDR1 is SGHNT and CDR2 is YYREEE (reference sequence). The CDR3 is 15 amino acids. CDR3 nucleotides: TGTGCCAGCAGCTTCGTGACAGGGGGCGTCTACGAGCAGTACTTC. Its translation is CASSFVTGGVYEQYF.

The V and J genes are TRBV7-9 and TRBJ2-3; the match to TRBD1 covers 7 bases. From germline, CDR1 is SEHNR and CDR2 FQNEAQ (reference sequence). The V segment lost 5 bases and the J segment 2 bases; nucleotides outside the gene matches: 13. This CDR3 has 17 amino acids. The CDR3: CASSPSTGPTPTDTQYF. The CDR3 DNA is TGTGCCAGCAGCCCCTCGACAGGGCCCACACCCACAGATACGCAGTATTTT.

The chain's CDR3 is CASSRFGGRSIEQYF. Written as DNA, the CDR3 is TGTGCCAGCAGCAGATTTGGCGGGAGGTCGATCGAGCAGTACTTC. The rearrangement links TRBV5-5 to TRBJ2-7, with TRBD2 matching over 8 bases. CDR3 length equals 15 residues. CDR1 and CDR2 from the germline V gene are SGHKS and YYEKEE (reference sequence). V lost 4 bases to trimming and J lost 6 bases; unmatched junction nucleotides: 12.

This chain uses TRBV11-2 with TRBJ2-5; D uncertain. CDR1 and CDR2 from the germline V gene are SGHAT and FQNNGV. V was cut by 5 bases and J by 3 bases, with 13 bases left in between. The CDR3 spans 14 residues. CDR3 amino acids: CASSPRSGEETQYF. CDR3 DNA sequence: TGTGCCAGCAGCCCAAGGAGTGGGGAAGAGACCCAGTACTTC. Using reference TRBV11-2 and TRBJ2-5 for the parts outside the CDR3, the full variable domain is EAGVAQSPRYKIIEKRQSVAFWCNPISGHATLYWYQQILGQGPKLLIQFQNNGVVDDSQLPKDRFSAERLKGVDSTLKIQPAKLEDSAVYLCASSPRSGEETQYFGPGTRLLVL.

This clone was counted once. The CDR3, as DNA: TGTGCCAGCAGCCAAGATCCGGCGATGAGCGGGAGCGGTTTAACCGGGGAGCTGTTTTTT. It codes for CASSQDPAMSGSGLTGELFF. The rearrangement links TRBV4-2 to TRBJ2-2; TRBD2 aligns across 8 bases. Per germline, CDR1 LGHNA and CDR2 YNFKEQ. The length of the CDR3 is 20 residues. V lost 0 bases, J lost 5 bases, and 17 bases stayed unmatched.

V gene TRBV21-1 combines with J gene TRBJ1-3; the D segment call TRBD1 is taken from the table without a DNA check. TRBV21-1 is deemed a pseudogene. The CDR3 consists of 15 residues. This chain's CDR3 is CASRLPGTGPHTIYF. The CDR3 nucleotides are TGTGCCAGCAGACTCCCCGGGACAGGACCACACACCATATATTTT.

This clone was recorded once. This rearrangement joins TRBV27 to TRBJ2-3; 9 nucleotides match TRBD2. The CDR3 length is 16 residues. Trimming took 2 bases from V and 1 from J; bases not matched to a gene: 4. Looked up from germline, CDR1 is MNHEY and CDR2 is SMNVEV (reference sequence). DNA for the CDR3: TGTGCCAGCAGTTTAATCCCTAGCGGGGGCACAGATACGCAGTATTTT. Amino acid sequence: CASSLIPSGGTDTQYF.

This rearrangement joins TRBV11-2 to TRBJ1-1; perhaps TRBD1 as D (6 bases). The CDR3 extends over 14 amino acids. The V gene's germline CDR1 is SGHAT and CDR2 FQNNGV. The ends were cut back, 7 bases at V and 0 bases at J, with 12 bases in the middle. CDR3 in DNA: TGTGCCAGCACTCGGACAGACATGAACACTGAAGCTTTCTTT. Translation gives CASTRTDMNTEAFF.

The chain couples TRBV2 to TRBJ1-1; D is ambiguous. From germline, CDR1 is SNHLY and CDR2 FYNNEI. There are 14 residues in the CDR3. Deletions cut 0 bases from V and 0 bases from J, with 5 bases between. The CDR3 here is CASSEAFLNTEAFF. The CDR3 nucleotides read TGTGCCAGCAGTGAAGCTTTCCTGAACACTGAAGCTTTCTTT.

The rearrangement joins TRBV15 to TRBJ2-7; TRBD1 aligns across 7 bases. After removal of 4 bases from V and 5 bases from J, the junction contained 8 bases not matched to a gene. The CDR3 covers 14 residues. Germline CDR1 LNHNV, CDR2 YYDKDF (reference sequence). Here the CDR3 reads CATSTTGFGNEQYF. The CDR3 nucleotides are TGTGCCACCAGCACGACAGGGTTTGGGAACGAGCAGTACTTC.

This chain joins TRBV27 and TRBJ1-5; perhaps TRBD1 as D (5 bases). The CDR3 runs to 14 residues. From germline, CDR1 is MNHEY and CDR2 SMNVEV (reference sequence). Trimming left V 4 bases short and J 1 base short, with 8 bases between. As DNA, the CDR3 is TGTGCCAGCAGTTCATCAGGGAGCAATCAGCCCCAGCATTTT. This gives the protein CASSSSGSNQPQHF.

The genes are TRBV6-5 and TRBJ1-1; D not resolved. The CDR3 spans 14 residues. Trimming shortened V by 8 bases and J by 0 bases, and 13 bases separated the two germline ends. Germline loops: CDR1 MNHEY, CDR2 SVGAGI. CDR3 region: CASREEDMNTEAFF. CDR3 sequence (DNA): TGTGCCAGCCGGGAGGAAGACATGAACACTGAAGCTTTCTTT.

This rearrangement joins TRBV11-2 to TRBJ2-2; TRBD1 aligns across 8 bases. V dropped 5 bases and J dropped 0; count of bases not matched to a gene: 5. The length of the CDR3 is 16 residues. Germline CDR1 reads SGHAT; CDR2 reads FQNNGV. The CDR3, as DNA: TGTGCCAGCAGCCCGGGGACAGGAGCGAACACCGGGGAGCTGTTTTTT. Translated: CASSPGTGANTGELFF.

The gene calls are TRBV28 and TRBJ2-7; possibly TRBD1 for D (5 bases). V shed 7 bases and J shed 5 bases, with 12 bases lying between them. The CDR3 covers 12 residues. CDR1 MDHEN and CDR2 SYDVKM come from the germline V gene. CDR3 in amino acids: CASMQGSHEQYF. CDR3 nucleotides: TGTGCCAGCATGCAGGGTTCCCACGAGCAGTACTTC. Complete variable domain (other parts from reference TRBV28 and TRBJ2-7): DVKVTQSSRYLVKRTGEKVFLECVQDMDHENMFWYRQDPGLGLRLIYFSYDVKMKEKGDIPEGYSVSREKKERFSLILESASTNQTSMYLCASMQGSHEQYFGPGTRLTVT.

This clone was detected a few times. The chain recombines TRBV4-3 with TRBJ2-2, with no clear D. CDR3 length equals 16 residues. The germline V and J ends were trimmed by 1 base and 3 bases, with 12 bases remaining between them. Germline V gene lookup returns CDR1 LGHNA and CDR2 YSLEER. The CDR3 nucleotides are TGCGCCAGCAGCCAAGCGGCTGGCGGAGACACCGGGGAGCTGTTTTTT. It yields the protein CASSQAAGGDTGELFF.

This chain joins TRBV18 and TRBJ2-5; 8 bases are a match to TRBD1. V lost 1 base and J lost 4; bases outside the gene matches: 5. Germline values: CDR1 KGHSH, CDR2 LQKENI. The CDR3 covers 15 residues. As DNA, the CDR3 is TGTGCCAGCTCACCACGGGACAGGTGGGGAGAGACCCAGTACTTC. Its translation: CASSPRDRWGETQYF. The variable domain in full, completed from reference TRBV18 and TRBJ2-5, reads NAGVMQNPRHLVRRRGQEARLRCSPMKGHSHVYWYRQLPEEGLKFMVYLQKENIIDESGMPKERFSAEFPKEGPSILRIQQVVRGDSAAYFCASSPRDRWGETQYFGPGTRLLVL.

The chain recombines TRBV6-4 with TRBJ2-6; the D is unclear. Trimming stripped 3 bases from V and 0 bases from J, with 9 bases between. This CDR3 spans 16 amino acids. CDR1 is MRHNA, CDR2 SNTAGT, per germline. The CDR3 coding sequence is TGTGCCAGCAGTGAAGGGCAGACCTCTGGGGCCAACGTCCTGACTTTC. Translation gives CASSEGQTSGANVLTF.

V and J are TRBV14 and TRBJ2-1; D is uncertain. V lost 2 bases and J 4 bases, leaving 6 bases between the germline ends. The CDR3 loop spans 13 amino acids. The germline V gene has CDR1 SGHDN and CDR2 FVKESK. CDR3 region: CASSQPEYNEQFF. In DNA, the CDR3 is TGTGCCAGCAGCCAACCTGAGTACAATGAGCAGTTCTTC. Variable domain in full (rest from reference TRBV14 and TRBJ2-1): EAGVTQFPSHSVIEKGQTVTLRCDPISGHDNLYWYRRVMGKEIKFLLHFVKESKQDESGMPNNRFLAERTGGTYSTLKVQPAELEDSGVYFCASSQPEYNEQFFGPGTRLTVL.

The CDR3 spells CASSPSTGAEAFF. CDR3 bases: TGTGCCAGCAGTCCCTCCACAGGGGCTGAAGCTTTCTTT. The genes are TRBV27 and TRBJ1-1, with 7 nucleotides matching TRBD1. The CDR3 extends over 13 amino acids. Germline CDR1 MNHEY, CDR2 SMNVEV (reference sequence). With 5 bases clipped from V and 6 bases from J, the junction kept 6 bases outside the gene matches.

The CDR3 DNA sequence: TGTGCCAGCAGTTACGGGGGGGACAATGAGCAGTTCTTC. This codes for CASSYGGDNEQFF. This chain connects TRBV6-5 to TRBJ2-1; 7 bases align to TRBD2. CDR3 length: 13 amino acids. J gave up 5 bases and V 2 bases, and 0 bases lay outside the gene matches. CDR1 and CDR2 from the germline V gene are MNHEY and SVGAGI.

The chain couples TRBV4-3 to TRBJ1-2; 12 bases match TRBD1. V lost 8 bases and J lost 5; bases outside the gene matches: 6. Per germline, CDR1 LGHNA and CDR2 YSLEER. CDR3 length: 14 residues. The CDR3 spells CASGKGQGAYGYTF. In DNA form, the CDR3 reads TGCGCCAGCGGAAAGGGACAGGGGGCTTATGGCTACACCTTC.

This rearrangement joins TRBV2 to TRBJ2-5, with D unresolved. The DNA end lines up better with TRBJ2-7; the J call may be wrong. Germline V lookup: CDR1 SNHLY, CDR2 FYNNEI. The CDR3 length is 11 residues. The CDR3 coding sequence is TGTGCCAGCAGTGAAGTATACGAGCAGTACTTC. This gives the protein CASSEVYEQYF.

The chain has TRBV29-1 and TRBJ2-2; D may be TRBD1 (6 bases). The germline V and J ends were trimmed by 7 bases and 7 bases, with 22 bases remaining between them. CDR1 and CDR2 from the germline V gene are SQVTM and ANQGSEA. The CDR3 contains 15 residues. CDR3 sequence: CSARQGGDRIGELFF. DNA for the CDR3: TGCAGCGCCAGGCAAGGGGGAGATCGGATCGGGGAGCTGTTTTTT.

This clone showed up just once. The chain employs TRBV6-1 and TRBJ1-5; 7 bases are shared with TRBD1. V was pared by 2 bases and J by 6 bases, with 7 bases of the junction left unmatched. The CDR3 contains 15 residues. CDR1 and CDR2 (germline): MNHNS, SASEGT. The DNA for the CDR3 is TGTGCCAGCAGTGAATTGCAAGGGGGCTCTCAGCCCCAGCATTTT. Translating it yields CASSELQGGSQPQHF.

V is TRBV2 and J is TRBJ1-2; no firm D call. V lost 6 bases to trimming and J lost 4 bases, with 18 bases between them. CDR1 and CDR2 (germline): SNHLY, FYNNEI. The CDR3 covers 15 residues. The CDR3 is CASSSTTLVGYGYTF. CDR3 nucleotide sequence: TGTGCCAGCAGCTCGACTACTTTGGTCGGCTATGGCTACACCTTC. The whole variable domain, filled in from reference TRBV2 and TRBJ1-2, reads EPEVTQTPSHQVTQMGQEVILRCVPISNHLYFYWYRQILGQKVEFLVSFYNNEISEKSEIFDDQFSVERPDGSNFTLKIRSTKLEDSAMYFCASSSTTLVGYGYTFGSGTRLTVV.

This rearrangement joins TRBV28 to TRBJ2-7; a weak D match, TRBD1 (5 bases). Trimming pared 6 bases from V and 2 bases from J, leaving 20 bases between. From germline, CDR1 is MDHEN and CDR2 SYDVKM. The CDR3 totals 16 residues. CDR3 sequence (DNA): TGTGCCAGCAGAAATCCTCGGACAAGGTCCCCCTACGAGCAGTACTTC. Its translation: CASRNPRTRSPYEQYF.

The V call is TRBV29-1, the J call TRBJ2-1; D uncertain. CDR1 is SQVTM and CDR2 is ANQGSEA in the germline V gene. V was pared by 7 bases and J by 6 bases, with 7 bases between. The CDR3 is 10 amino acids. CDR3 sequence reads: CSAQANEQFF. The CDR3 DNA sequence: TGCAGCGCTCAAGCCAATGAGCAGTTCTTC.